The T cell receptor beta chain under discussion was sequenced for a study of beta chain features in type 1 diabetes. Study results and caveats: Patients with Type 1 diabetes showed moderately but significantly shorter TCRB CDR3s in all four CD4+ subsets.

As concerns this clone: Its cognate antigen is unknown.

The whole isolated RNA underwent reverse transcription, so sequencing captured expressed TCRB transcripts. Deep immunoSEQ sequencing covered naive, central memory and regulatory T cell samples. TCRdb keeps only in-frame clones here, not all; method: immunoSEQ multiplex PCR. The profile shows approximately 380,000 clones, about 16% of them singletons. Germline V gives CDR1 SGHDT, CDR2 YYEEEE. The trim removed 4 bases at V and 7 bases at J, leaving 10 bases unmatched. CDR3 size: 16 residues. The receptor was derived from a woman between 18 and 29 years old in good health. V is TRBV5-6 and J is TRBJ2-4; 11 bases map to TRBD2. Sequenced sample: naive CD4+ T cells from blood. The CDR3 sequence is CASSMLAGGPGNIQYF. In DNA, the CDR3 is TGTGCCAGCAGCATGCTAGCGGGAGGCCCTGGGAACATTCAGTACTTC.